This TCR beta chain was recovered during a study of breast tumors, draining lymph nodes, adjacent tissues. Notes on the study in general: Compared with lymph nodes, tumors were less diverse; compared with nontumor tissue, more. Data only fit, rather than demonstrated, lymph node origin of most tumor T cells. Luminal-like breast cancer showed significantly higher tumor–nontumor repertoire similarity than basal-like. The data were judged consistent with most tumor T cells coming from lymph node and expanding in tumor.

TCRdb called the multiplex PCR reads again in MiXCR, with one record for every CDR3 protein. The data show tens of thousands of distinct CDR3 sequences, 57% seen once. In regard to this clonotype: Its antigen is not known.

Trimming stripped 4 bases from V and 7 bases from J, with 17 bases between. The CDR3 totals 14 residues. CDR1 is SGDLS and CDR2 is YYNGEE in the germline V gene. The sample comprised breast tumor tissue. The chain employs TRBV9 and TRBJ1-2; possibly TRBD1 for D (6 bases). This clonotype originated in a female donor with breast cancer. Some clones in this sample may be carry-over from other donors' samples. The CDR3 spells CASSLIGGGGGYTF. The CDR3 nucleotides read TGTGCCAGCAGCTTAATCGGGGGCGGAGGTGGCTACACCTTC.